This is a list of T cell receptor beta chains from one sample in a study of persistence of HIV-infected CD4 T cells. Sequenced by immunoSEQ multiplex PCR; TCRdb stores in-frame clones only, minus some. The repertoire holds more than 45,000 clones, with about 80% as singletons. No antigen has been identified for these receptors. The source was CD4+ T cells sorted from PBMCs after roughly 18-hour stimulation, collected from a patient who received antiretroviral therapy. Receptors were obtained from an adult man with HIV who was CMV-seropositive. CDR3s include the opening cysteine and the closing phenylalanine or tryptophan. The D gene is left open where the match is weak. Expanded clones are given a class, and other clones once, few, many or no size at all.

D gene	V gene	CDR3 length	J gene	clone size	CDR3 protein	CDR3 DNA
-	TRBV7-8	17	TRBJ1-4	-	CASSLAGAGPQVEKLFF	TGTGCCAGCAGCTTAGCCGGGGCAGGCCCTCAAGTTGAAAAACTGTTTTTT
-	TRBV30	14	TRBJ1-2	few	CAWSEYGGSYGYTF	TGTGCCTGGAGTGAGTACGGGGGCAGCTATGGCTACACCTTC
-	TRBV5-4	13	TRBJ2-1	-	CASSLGQTRQQFF	TGTGCCAGCAGCTTGGGACAGACCCGGCAGCAGTTCTTC
-	TRBV28	11	TRBJ1-2	-	CATVTNYGYTF	TGTGCCACCGTGACTAACTATGGCTACACCTTC
-	TRBV11-2	13	TRBJ1-5	-	CASRRGSNQPQHF	TGTGCCAGCAGACGAGGGAGCAATCAGCCCCAGCATTTT
-	TRBV6-2/TRBV6-3	19	TRBJ2-2	-	CASSRMRRDTASNTGELFF	TGTGCCAGCAGTAGAATGCGACGGGACACCGCGTCGAACACCGGGGAGCTGTTTTTT
-	TRBV7-6	18	TRBJ1-6	-	CASSFGTAGSSYNSPLHF	TGTGCCAGCAGCTTTGGAACTGCAGGCAGCTCCTATAATTCACCCCTCCACTTT
TRBD2	TRBV19	15	TRBJ2-2	-	CASIKAGGVTGELFF	TGTGCCAGTATAAAGGCGGGAGGGGTAACCGGGGAGCTGTTTTTT
TRBD1	TRBV7-2	13	TRBJ1-1	once	CASSLVPDRAAFF	TGTGCCAGCAGCTTAGTACCGGACAGGGCCGCTTTCTTT
-	TRBV7-6	17	TRBJ1-6	-	CASSLAGSSSYNSPLHF	TGTGCCAGCAGCTTAGCAGGCTCAAGCTCCTATAATTCACCCCTCCACTTT
-	TRBV10-2	11	TRBJ1-4	-	CASSGGLRMFF	TGCGCCAGCAGTGGGGGATTGAGGATGTTTTTT
-	TRBV20-1	11	TRBJ2-1	medium-sized	CSAGPGVTQFF	TGCAGTGCTGGCCCGGGCGTAACGCAGTTCTTC
TRBD1	TRBV13	13	TRBJ1-2	once	CASRTQGAGGYTF	TGTGCCAGCAGGACACAGGGGGCGGGGGGCTACACCTTC
-	TRBV6-2/TRBV6-3	14	TRBJ2-5	-	CASSLGPVVETQYF	TGTGCCAGCAGTCTCGGACCGGTCGTCGAGACCCAGTACTTC
-	TRBV18	14	TRBJ2-1	-	CASSPRHEEEVQFF	TGTGCCAGCTCACCACGGCACGAGGAGGAGGTGCAGTTCTTC
TRBD1	TRBV5-6	16	TRBJ1-1	-	CASSYLETGPRTEAFF	TGTGCCAGCAGCTACCTTGAGACAGGGCCGCGGACTGAAGCTTTCTTT
-	TRBV20-1	11	TRBJ2-2	-	CSARDTGELFF	TGCAGTGCTAGGGACACCGGGGAGCTGTTTTTT
-	TRBV5-1	14	TRBJ1-2	-	CASSLGGQDYGYTF	TGCGCCAGCAGCTTGGGGGGACAAGACTATGGCTACACCTTC
-	TRBV9	14	TRBJ2-3	-	CASSADRSLDTQYF	TGTGCCAGCAGCGCCGACAGGAGTTTGGATACGCAGTATTTT
-	TRBV9	15	TRBJ2-1	once	CASSPQGSSYNEQFF	TGTGCCAGCAGCCCCCAGGGCAGCTCCTACAATGAGCAGTTCTTC
TRBD2	TRBV28	15	TRBJ2-1	-	CASSPTSGRANEQFF	TGTGCCAGCAGCCCGACTAGCGGGAGGGCTAATGAGCAGTTCTTC
TRBD1	TRBV6-5	13	TRBJ1-1	-	CASSYAGGTEAFF	TGTGCCAGCAGTTACGCAGGGGGCACTGAAGCTTTCTTT
-	TRBV6-1	11	TRBJ1-6	-	CASSERSPLHF	TGTGCCAGCAGTGAGAGATCACCCCTCCACTTT
-	TRBV28	11	TRBJ2-5	-	CASSLKETQYF	TGTGCCAGCAGTTTGAAAGAGACCCAGTACTTC
-	TRBV27	13	TRBJ1-3	-	CASSRAGGNTIYF	TGTGCCAGCAGTCGCGCGGGTGGAAACACCATATATTTT
-	TRBV10-2	12	TRBJ1-5	few	CASSAGDQPQHF	TGCGCCAGCAGTGCGGGGGATCAGCCCCAGCATTTT
TRBD2	TRBV3-1/TRBV3-2	19	TRBJ2-7	-	CASSQGAVRGGRGVYEQYF	TGTGCCAGCAGCCAAGGGGCGGTCCGAGGCGGGAGGGGGGTATACGAGCAGTACTTC
-	TRBV25-1	16	TRBJ1-2	-	CASSEAGLPKNYGYTF	TGTGCCAGCAGTGAAGCAGGGCTGCCTAAAAACTATGGCTACACCTTC
-	TRBV24-1	19	TRBJ2-1	-	CATSDSPRGGGEPYNEQFF	TGTGCCACCAGTGATTCCCCTCGCGGAGGGGGCGAACCTTACAATGAGCAGTTCTTC
-	TRBV20-1	15	TRBJ2-1	-	CSASRGASSYNEQFF	TGCAGTGCTAGTAGGGGCGCTAGCTCCTACAATGAGCAGTTCTTC
-	TRBV29-1	12	TRBJ1-3	-	CSFRESGNTIYF	TGCAGCTTCAGGGAATCTGGAAACACCATATATTTT